This T cell receptor (beta chain) was sequenced in a study of blood T cell repertoires in COVID-19. The wider study: PBMCs, B-cell-depleted T cells, or T cells were the source of the cDNA or gDNA that made up the material.

Profiling relied on immunoSEQ multiplex PCR, and the TCRdb table lists in-frame clones only, not all of them. In the table there are 75,000 to 100,000 clones, approximately 77% of which are singletons. Germline V CDR1 and CDR2: LGHDT, YNNKEL (reference sequence). This CDR3 spans 19 amino acids. Between the trimmed V and J ends, which lost 2 bases and 0 bases, there was a span of 20 bases. Sequenced material: peripheral blood. This chain links TRBV3-1 (or the pseudogene TRBV3-2) with TRBJ2-1, with a weak D call TRBD2 (7 bases). This receptor was identified in a woman at least 80 years old with acute or convalescent COVID-19. The CDR3 nucleotides are TGTGCCAGCAGCCAATCTAGGGGGGGCCTTTCCAGCTCCTACAATGAGCAGTTCTTC. Its protein is CASSQSRGGLSSSYNEQFF.